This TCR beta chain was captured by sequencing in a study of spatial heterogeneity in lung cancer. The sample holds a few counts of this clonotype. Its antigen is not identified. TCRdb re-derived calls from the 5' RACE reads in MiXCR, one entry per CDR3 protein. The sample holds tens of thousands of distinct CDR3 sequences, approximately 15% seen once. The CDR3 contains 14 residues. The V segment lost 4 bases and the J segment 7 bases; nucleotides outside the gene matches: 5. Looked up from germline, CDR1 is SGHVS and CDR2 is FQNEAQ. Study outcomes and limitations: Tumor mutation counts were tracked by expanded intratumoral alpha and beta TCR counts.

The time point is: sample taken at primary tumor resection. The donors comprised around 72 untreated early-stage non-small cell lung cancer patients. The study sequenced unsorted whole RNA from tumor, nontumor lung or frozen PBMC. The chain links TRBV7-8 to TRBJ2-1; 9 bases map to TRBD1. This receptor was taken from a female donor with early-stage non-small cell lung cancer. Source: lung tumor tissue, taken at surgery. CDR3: CASSWTGVRNEQFF. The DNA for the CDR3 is TGTGCCAGCAGCTGGACAGGGGTTCGGAATGAGCAGTTCTTC.